The present T cell receptor beta chain was sequenced within a study of identical twins. Turning to this clonotype: Its antigen is not identified.

With template switching, a universal primer site was added, and the cDNA carried unique molecular identifiers. Each CDR3 protein is one row after TCRdb ran MiXCR on the 5' RACE reads. The data contain about 240,000 distinct CDR3 sequences, approximately 10% of them singletons. The CDR3 is 13 amino acids. Germline V CDR1 and CDR2: DFQATT, SNEGSKA (reference sequence). Trimming took 6 bases from V and 7 from J, leaving 19 bases between them. Regarding the study as a whole: Carriage of fewer insertions was seen in abundant cord blood beta clonotypes, whereas memory repertoires showed none.

The clonotype was recovered from a man aged 50 to 60 in good health. J is TRBJ2-7 and V is TRBV20-1; D possibly matches TRBD1 or TRBD2 (6 bases each). Material: memory T cells sorted from blood. Written as DNA, the CDR3 is TGCAGTGCCAACCCGGGGGCCCAAAGGGAGCAGTACTTC. Protein sequence: CSANPGAQREQYF.